This T cell receptor beta chain was captured by sequencing in a study of tissue T cells after allogeneic stem cell transplantation. The table lists this clone with a few counts. Its antigen is not identified. All gene names here are mouse names. TCRdb keeps only in-frame clones here, not all; method: immunoSEQ multiplex PCR. Among about 7,500 clones listed, 35% to 40% were seen once. Study-level points and caveats: Anatomically similar tissues had similar TCR repertoires within each patient.

Time point indicated: mouse harvest day 14 after allogeneic transplant. The graft held 10^6 splenic CD5+ T cells and 10^7 T-cell-depleted bone marrow cells. The sample was skin. This TCR was sampled from a female BALB/c mouse given C57BL/6 T cells with graft-versus-host disease after an allogeneic hematopoietic cell transplant.

The CDR3 bases that were read are TGTGCCAGCAGTTCACAGGGGCGAAACACCGGGCAGCTCTAC. It yields the protein CASSSQGRNTGQLY. The whole CDR3 sequence reads CASSSQGRNTGQLYF. The rearrangement links TRBV26 to TRBJ2-2, with 7 bases identical to TRBD1. The read halts 1 residue ahead of the CDR3 end, with the missing end drawn from the germline J gene. The CDR3 loop spans 15 amino acids. V shed 5 bases, J shed 1 base, and the junction held 4 bases outside the gene matches. Germline V gene data show CDR1 as KGHPV and CDR2 as FQNQEV (reference sequence).